This T cell receptor beta chain was captured by sequencing in a study of response to subunit inactivated influenza vaccine. The CDR3 covers 14 residues. Germline loops: CDR1 SGHRS, CDR2 YFSETQ. V was pared by 1 base and J by 4 bases, with 11 bases between. Study-level points and caveats: The authors offered the suggestion that each seasonal influenza vaccination recruits few new T cells.

There are a few counts of this clonotype. Its antigen is unknown. TCRdb re-called the RT-PCR reads through MiXCR, storing one row per CDR3 protein. The repertoire holds 450,000 to 600,000 distinct CDR3 sequences, with approximately 7.8% as singletons. V and J are TRBV5-1 and TRBJ1-2; the D is unclear. This material consisted of PBMCs from blood, taken roughly 24 months after vaccination. The sequence derives from a man aged 50 to 69 who received an inactivated influenza vaccine. The CDR3 DNA follows: TGCGCCAGCAGCTTGACTGGATTCACCTATGGCTACACCTTC. Protein sequence: CASSLTGFTYGYTF.